This T cell receptor (beta chain) was obtained from a study of cytomegalovirus exposure and HLA in healthy donors. Study summary: A data release that came early held approximately 92 million unique TCRs from HLA-typed donors. Study conclusions and caveats: For most TCR beta V segments, an earlier analysis put the productive rate at about 87% or about 30% of the time. Presence/absence analyses rested on an assumption that sequencing depth was roughly uniform across donors. Later analysis indicated greater clonal expansion among HLA-associated TCR beta chains than among equally common other chains.

In the PCR, 60 Vbeta and 13 Jbeta primers were used. Sequenced by immunoSEQ multiplex PCR; TCRdb stores in-frame clones only, minus some. The data hold about 60,000 clones, with about 71% observed a single time. Comment on this clone: Its matching antigen is unknown.

This TCR derives from a woman aged 55 to 70 in good health and CMV-seropositive. The sample consisted of PBMCs.

The CDR3 DNA is TGTGCCTGGAGTAAGATCCGGGGTCTCTATGGCTACACCTTC. Amino acids: CAWSKIRGLYGYTF. The chain is built from TRBV30 and TRBJ1-2; D is ambiguous. Trimming left V 2 bases short and J 4 bases short, with 14 bases between. Germline V lookup: CDR1 GTSNPN, CDR2 SVGIG (reference sequence). The CDR3 covers 14 residues.